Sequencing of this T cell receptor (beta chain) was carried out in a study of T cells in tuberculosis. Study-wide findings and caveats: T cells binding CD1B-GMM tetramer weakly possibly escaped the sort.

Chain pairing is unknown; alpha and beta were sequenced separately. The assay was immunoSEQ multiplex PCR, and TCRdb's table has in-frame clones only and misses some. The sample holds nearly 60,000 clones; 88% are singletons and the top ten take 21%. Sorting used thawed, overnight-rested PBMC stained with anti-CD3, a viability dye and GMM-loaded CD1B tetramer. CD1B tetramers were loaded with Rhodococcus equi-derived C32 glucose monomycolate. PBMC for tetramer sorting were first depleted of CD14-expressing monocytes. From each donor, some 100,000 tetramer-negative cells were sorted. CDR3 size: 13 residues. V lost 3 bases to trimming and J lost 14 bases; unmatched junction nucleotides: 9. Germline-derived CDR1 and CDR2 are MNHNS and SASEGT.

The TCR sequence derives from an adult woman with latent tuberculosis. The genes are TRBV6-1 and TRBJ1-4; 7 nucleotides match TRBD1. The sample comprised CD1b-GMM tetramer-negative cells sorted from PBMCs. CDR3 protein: CASSDQGQSLLFF. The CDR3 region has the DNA TGTGCCAGCAGTGATCAGGGACAGAGCCTCCTGTTTTTT.